This passage covers 19 T cell receptor beta chains from one sample sequenced in a study of cytomegalovirus exposure and HLA in healthy donors. The PCR ran on 60 Vbeta and 13 Jbeta primers. Measured with immunoSEQ multiplex PCR; TCRdb has only the in-frame clones, and not every one. The table has roughly 63,000 clones, about 75% seen once. The sample taken for sequencing was PBMCs. Receptors were obtained from a middle-aged woman in good health and CMV-seropositive.

This rearrangement joins TRBV7-9 to TRBJ2-1; D remains unclear. Trimming removed 1 base at V and 5 bases at J, with 3 bases between. Germline V lookup: CDR1 SEHNR, CDR2 FQNEAQ (reference sequence). The CDR3 covers 12 residues. CDR3 residues: CASSLGDNEQFF. The DNA for the CDR3 is TGTGCCAGCAGCTTAGGAGACAATGAGCAGTTCTTC.

V gene TRBV7-3 combines with J gene TRBJ2-1, with 7 nucleotides matching TRBD2. Germline V gene data show CDR1 as SGHTA and CDR2 as FQGTGA. The CDR3 is made up of 14 amino acids. Trimming took 5 bases from V and 5 from J; bases not matched to a gene: 6. In nucleotides, the CDR3 is TGTGCCAGCAGCCCCCTGGGGACTAACAATGAGCAGTTCTTC. This codes for CASSPLGTNNEQFF.

The V call is TRBV6-4, the J call TRBJ2-3, with 9 bases aligning to TRBD2. This CDR3 is built from 13 residues. J gave up 10 bases and V 4 bases, and 6 bases lay outside the gene matches. CDR1 and CDR2 from the germline V gene are MRHNA and SNTAGT. The CDR3 here is CASSAGTSSPQYF. In DNA, the CDR3 is TGTGCCAGCAGTGCCGGGACTAGCAGTCCGCAGTATTTT.

This rearrangement joins TRBV11-2 to TRBJ1-4, with a weak D call TRBD1 (6 bases). The V gene lost 5 bases and the J gene lost 6 bases, with 16 bases spanning the gap. The germline V gene has CDR1 SGHAT and CDR2 FQNNGV. The CDR3 loop spans 15 amino acids. The CDR3 loop reads CASSLWTARDEKLFF. The CDR3 region has the DNA TGTGCCAGCAGCCTTTGGACAGCCCGGGATGAAAAACTGTTTTTT.

In DNA form, the CDR3 reads TGTGCCAGCACCCCACCTTGGCCGTACAATGAGCAGTTCTTC. It translates to CASTPPWPYNEQFF. V and J are TRBV7-9 and TRBJ2-1; D gene ambiguous. The CDR3 extends over 14 amino acids. CDR1 SEHNR and CDR2 FQNEAQ come from the germline V gene (reference sequence). V lost 7 bases and J 4 bases, leaving 14 bases between the germline ends.

The V call is TRBV6-1, the J call TRBJ1-5; D gene uncertain. Germline V gene sequence: CDR1 MNHNS, CDR2 SASEGT. This CDR3 spans 13 amino acids. Trimming pared 4 bases from V and 7 bases from J, leaving 11 bases between. CDR3 DNA: TGTGCCAGCAGTGTTCAGGAGGGACAGCCCCAGCATTTT. Its translation: CASSVQEGQPQHF.

This chain joins TRBV18 and TRBJ1-1; D remains unclear. This CDR3 is 13 amino acids long. V gave up 8 bases and J gave up 2 bases, with 12 bases separating them. Germline V gene lookup returns CDR1 KGHSH and CDR2 LQKENI. The CDR3 reads CASLPVYNTEAFF. CDR3 nucleotide sequence: TGTGCCAGCCTCCCGGTTTATAACACTGAAGCTTTCTTT.

The rearrangement links TRBV29-1 to TRBJ1-4; no clear D gene. The V gene lost 7 bases and the J gene lost 8 bases, with 11 bases spanning the gap. Germline loops: CDR1 SQVTM, CDR2 ANQGSEA. There are 11 residues in the CDR3. CDR3 sequence reads: CSARVYEKLFF. In DNA, the CDR3 is TGCAGCGCTCGGGTGTACGAAAAACTGTTTTTT.

The genes are TRBV29-1 and TRBJ2-7; 14 bases agree with TRBD2. Germline CDR1 is SQVTM and CDR2 is ANQGSEA. J lost 0 bases, V lost 4 bases, and 11 bases had no gene match. The CDR3 contains 18 residues. In nucleotides, the CDR3 is TGCAGCGTTGCCCCGGGACTAGCGGGGGCTACGAGCTCCTACGAGCAGTACTTC. This sequence encodes CSVAPGLAGATSSYEQYF.

This chain uses TRBV6-1 with TRBJ1-1, with D possibly matching TRBD1 (5 bases). V lost 8 bases to trimming and J lost 5 bases, with 15 bases between them. Germline V gene data show CDR1 as MNHNS and CDR2 as SASEGT. The CDR3 spans 13 residues. In DNA form, the CDR3 reads TGTGCCAGCGACAGTTTCTATGGGACTGAAGCTTTCTTT. The encoded protein is CASDSFYGTEAFF.

This rearrangement joins TRBV4-3 to TRBJ1-2, with D hard to call. Trimming cost V 0 bases and J 8 bases, with 7 bases left between them. This CDR3 has 12 residues. CDR1 is LGHNA and CDR2 is YSLEER in the germline V gene. The DNA of the CDR3 is TGCGCCAGCAGCCAAGATGCGGGGGGCTACACCTTC. Translation: CASSQDAGGYTF.

The V call is TRBV7-3, the J call TRBJ2-7; 7 nucleotides line up with TRBD1. The germline V gene has CDR1 SGHTA and CDR2 FQGTGA. With V trimmed by 6 bases and J by 3 bases, 5 bases remained unmatched. CDR3 length: 13 amino acids. Written as DNA, the CDR3 is TGTGCCAGCAGTCACCGGGACAGCTACGAGCAGTACTTC. This gives the protein CASSHRDSYEQYF. Complete variable domain (other parts from reference TRBV7-3 and TRBJ2-7): GAGVSQTPSNKVTEKGKYVELRCDPISGHTALYWYRQSLGQGPEFLIYFQGTGAADDSGLPNDRFFAVRPEGSVSTLKIQRTERGDSAVYLCASSHRDSYEQYFGPGTRLTVT.

This clone was observed once. V and J are TRBV19 and TRBJ1-2; unclear D gene. The V end lost 5 bases, the J end lost 3 bases, and 10 bases lay between the germline ends. CDR1 LNHDA and CDR2 SQIVND come from the germline V gene (reference sequence). CDR3 length: 13 residues. CDR3 bases: TGTGCCAGTAGTCCACAAAATGACTATGGCTACACCTTC. Its protein product is CASSPQNDYGYTF.

This clone was observed once. V is TRBV25-1 and J is TRBJ2-2; 10 bases fit TRBD2. V lost 4 bases, J lost 5 bases, and 10 bases stayed unmatched. This CDR3 spans 17 amino acids. CDR1 and CDR2 from the germline V gene are MGHDK and SYGVNS. CDR3 sequence reads: CASSGPTSGGATGELFF. DNA for the CDR3: TGTGCCAGCAGTGGACCGACGAGCGGGGGGGCGACCGGGGAGCTGTTTTTT.

V gene TRBV9 combines with J gene TRBJ2-1; 9 positions match TRBD2. This CDR3 comprises 15 residues. CDR1 is SGDLS and CDR2 is YYNGEE in the germline V gene. V lost 0 bases, J lost 5 bases, and 3 bases stayed unmatched. This CDR3 reads CASSVGGGGDNEQFF. The CDR3 bases are TGTGCCAGCAGCGTAGGGGGCGGGGGGGACAATGAGCAGTTCTTC.

The V and J genes are TRBV30 and TRBJ2-2; D is unresolved. The germline V gene encodes CDR1 GTSNPN and CDR2 SVGIG (reference sequence). This CDR3 spans 13 amino acids. The V end was cut by 4 bases, the J end by 4 bases, with 10 bases between. Here the CDR3 DNA reads TGTGCCTGGAAGCTTTATTCCACCGGGGAGCTGTTTTTT. This encodes CAWKLYSTGELFF.

The rearrangement links TRBV11-2 to TRBJ2-7; 7 bases agree with TRBD1. V was clipped by 5 bases and J by 3 bases; unmatched bases: 13. The germline V gene encodes CDR1 SGHAT and CDR2 FQNNGV. The CDR3 loop spans 16 amino acids. CDR3 amino acids: CASSQRQGAYGYEQYF. CDR3 sequence (DNA): TGTGCCAGCAGCCAGAGACAGGGAGCGTACGGCTACGAGCAGTACTTC.

The chain has TRBV27 and TRBJ2-1; the D gene is possibly TRBD2 (5 bases). The CDR3 is 13 residues long. V was clipped by 6 bases and J by 6 bases, with 12 bases between them. CDR1 is MNHEY, CDR2 SMNVEV, per germline (reference sequence). The CDR3, as DNA: TGTGCCAGCAGGCCGCTGAGCGGCAATGAGCAGTTCTTC. This sequence encodes CASRPLSGNEQFF.

This chain links TRBV19 with TRBJ1-3; the D is unclear. Germline V gene lookup returns CDR1 LNHDA and CDR2 SQIVND (reference sequence). Trimming removed 3 bases from V and 4 bases from J, with 7 bases in between. This CDR3 has 13 residues. In nucleotides, the CDR3 is TGTGCCAGTAGTATTGGAGGAGGAAACACCATATATTTT. Amino acids: CASSIGGGNTIYF.